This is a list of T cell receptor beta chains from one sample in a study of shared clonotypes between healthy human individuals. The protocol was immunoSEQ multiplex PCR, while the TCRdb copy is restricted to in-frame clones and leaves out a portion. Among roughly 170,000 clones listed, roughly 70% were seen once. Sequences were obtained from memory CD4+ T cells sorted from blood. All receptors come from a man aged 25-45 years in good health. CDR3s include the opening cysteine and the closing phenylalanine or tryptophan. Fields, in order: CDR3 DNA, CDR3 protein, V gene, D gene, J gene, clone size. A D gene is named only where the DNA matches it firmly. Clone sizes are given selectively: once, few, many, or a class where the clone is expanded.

CDR3 DNA: TGTGCCAGCAGCGTGTCCATGAATGAGCAGTTCTTC
CDR3 protein: CASSVSMNEQFF
V gene: TRBV9
D gene: -
J gene: TRBJ2-1
clone size: -

CDR3 DNA: TGTGCCAGTACCTCAACTAGCGGGAGTGTTCCGAACCAGTACTTC
CDR3 protein: CASTSTSGSVPNQYF
V gene: TRBV19
D gene: TRBD2
J gene: TRBJ2-4
clone size: -

CDR3 DNA: TGTGCCAGCAGCTTGGCAGGGGCGAGGGAGACCCAGTACTTC
CDR3 protein: CASSLAGARETQYF
V gene: TRBV5-4
D gene: -
J gene: TRBJ2-5
clone size: few

CDR3 DNA: TGTGCCAGCAGCCCCCGGGTAGCGGGGTGGGGTGAGACCCAGTACTTC
CDR3 protein: CASSPRVAGWGETQYF
V gene: TRBV7-7
D gene: TRBD2
J gene: TRBJ2-5
clone size: -

CDR3 DNA: TGCGCCAGCAGGAATGGGGATGGCTACACCTTC
CDR3 protein: CASRNGDGYTF
V gene: TRBV5-1
D gene: -
J gene: TRBJ1-2
clone size: -

CDR3 DNA: TGTGCCAGCAGGACCGCTAGCGGGAGTTACAATGAGCAGTTCTTC
CDR3 protein: CASRTASGSYNEQFF
V gene: TRBV7-2
D gene: TRBD2
J gene: TRBJ2-1
clone size: -

CDR3 DNA: TGTGCCAGCAGTCGGACTAGCGGTCCCTACGAGCAGTACTTC
CDR3 protein: CASSRTSGPYEQYF
V gene: TRBV7-2
D gene: TRBD2
J gene: TRBJ2-7
clone size: -

CDR3 DNA: TGTGCCAGCAGCCCACAGGGAGCCATAAACACTGAAGCTTTCTTT
CDR3 protein: CASSPQGAINTEAFF
V gene: TRBV5-4
D gene: -
J gene: TRBJ1-1
clone size: -

CDR3 DNA: TGTGCCAGTACTCAGCGCCCCAGGGGGGAGCTGTTTTTT
CDR3 protein: CASTQRPRGELFF
V gene: TRBV19
D gene: -
J gene: TRBJ2-2
clone size: few

CDR3 DNA: TGCGCCAGCAGCTTGAGACAGATTAGCACCGGGGAGCTGTTTTTT
CDR3 protein: CASSLRQISTGELFF
V gene: TRBV5-1
D gene: -
J gene: TRBJ2-2
clone size: many

CDR3 DNA: TGTGCCAGCAGTTACGGGGCAGGTACCTACGAGCAGTACTTC
CDR3 protein: CASSYGAGTYEQYF
V gene: TRBV6-5
D gene: -
J gene: TRBJ2-7
clone size: -

CDR3 DNA: TGCGCCAGCAGCTCAGACAGGCTGTCCTACAATGAGCAGTTCTTC
CDR3 protein: CASSSDRLSYNEQFF
V gene: TRBV5-1
D gene: -
J gene: TRBJ2-1
clone size: -

CDR3 DNA: TGTGCCAGCAGCTTATATCAGGGAACCGGGGAGCTGTTTTTT
CDR3 protein: CASSLYQGTGELFF
V gene: TRBV7-3
D gene: -
J gene: TRBJ2-2
clone size: -

CDR3 DNA: TGTGCCAGCAGCTTATTGCGCGAGGGAGATACGCAGTATTTT
CDR3 protein: CASSLLREGDTQYF
V gene: TRBV7-9
D gene: -
J gene: TRBJ2-3
clone size: -

CDR3 DNA: TGTGCCAGCAGAGAAACTAGCGGGACCGAAGCTGGGAATGAGCAGTTCTTC
CDR3 protein: CASRETSGTEAGNEQFF
V gene: TRBV6-1
D gene: TRBD2
J gene: TRBJ2-1
clone size: -

CDR3 DNA: TGTGCCAGCTCACCAGGGAATACGGACACCATATATTTT
CDR3 protein: CASSPGNTDTIYF
V gene: TRBV18
D gene: -
J gene: TRBJ1-3
clone size: -

CDR3 DNA: TGTGCCAGCAATGGGATTATGAGTGCGGCCGAGCAGTACTTC
CDR3 protein: CASNGIMSAAEQYF
V gene: TRBV2
D gene: -
J gene: TRBJ2-7
clone size: -

CDR3 DNA: TGTGCCAGCAGGCCTCGACGGGGAACCTACGAGCAGTACTTC
CDR3 protein: CASRPRRGTYEQYF
V gene: TRBV6-5
D gene: -
J gene: TRBJ2-7
clone size: few

CDR3 DNA: TGCGCCAGCAGCAGAGGCGGACTAGCGGGAGGGCCCGACGAGCAGTACTTC
CDR3 protein: CASSRGGLAGGPDEQYF
V gene: TRBV5-1
D gene: TRBD2
J gene: TRBJ2-7
clone size: -

CDR3 DNA: TGTGCCAGCAGTCTATTGGATACGCAGTATTTT
CDR3 protein: CASSLLDTQYF
V gene: TRBV6-1
D gene: -
J gene: TRBJ2-3
clone size: -

CDR3 DNA: TGCAGCGTTCTGACAGGGGTAGAGACCCAGTACTTC
CDR3 protein: CSVLTGVETQYF
V gene: TRBV29-1
D gene: TRBD1
J gene: TRBJ2-5
clone size: -

CDR3 DNA: TGTGCCAGCAGTCACGGTATAGCCCTTTACAATGAGCAGTTCTTC
CDR3 protein: CASSHGIALYNEQFF
V gene: TRBV7-6
D gene: -
J gene: TRBJ2-1
clone size: -

CDR3 DNA: TGTGCCAGCTCACAGCGCAGGGCAATGAACACTGAAGCTTTCTTT
CDR3 protein: CASSQRRAMNTEAFF
V gene: TRBV18
D gene: -
J gene: TRBJ1-1
clone size: -

CDR3 DNA: TGCAGTGCCCCTCGGGATACGCAGTATTTT
CDR3 protein: CSAPRDTQYF
V gene: TRBV20-1
D gene: -
J gene: TRBJ2-3
clone size: -

CDR3 DNA: TGTGCCAGTAGCAGGACTTGGGACTCCTACGAGCAGTACTTC
CDR3 protein: CASSRTWDSYEQYF
V gene: TRBV19
D gene: -
J gene: TRBJ2-7
clone size: -

CDR3 DNA: TGTGCCAGCAGTTGGATTGGGACAACCTATGGCTACACCTTC
CDR3 protein: CASSWIGTTYGYTF
V gene: TRBV28
D gene: -
J gene: TRBJ1-2
clone size: few

CDR3 DNA: TGTGCCAGCAGCCACAACAGCAATCAGCCCCAGCATTTT
CDR3 protein: CASSHNSNQPQHF
V gene: TRBV14
D gene: -
J gene: TRBJ1-5
clone size: -

CDR3 DNA: TGTGCCAGCAGCTGGGGGTTGTACGAGCAGTACTTC
CDR3 protein: CASSWGLYEQYF
V gene: TRBV28
D gene: -
J gene: TRBJ2-7
clone size: -

CDR3 DNA: TGTGCCTGGACCGGGAGTAGCAGAGATACGCAGTATTTT
CDR3 protein: CAWTGSSRDTQYF
V gene: TRBV30
D gene: -
J gene: TRBJ2-3
clone size: few

CDR3 DNA: TGCGCCAGCAGCCAACCGGACCGAGAACTAGGAACCCCATCGGGAAAACTGTTTTTT
CDR3 protein: CASSQPDRELGTPSGKLFF
V gene: TRBV4-1
D gene: -
J gene: TRBJ1-4
clone size: -

CDR3 DNA: TGTGCCAGCAGTTTCTCGGGGGTGGGACCGAACACCGGGGAGCTGTTTTTT
CDR3 protein: CASSFSGVGPNTGELFF
V gene: TRBV28
D gene: -
J gene: TRBJ2-2
clone size: -

CDR3 DNA: TGTGCCAGCATAGGGCTAGCGGGAGAGCATGAGCAGTTCTTC
CDR3 protein: CASIGLAGEHEQFF
V gene: TRBV2
D gene: TRBD2
J gene: TRBJ2-1
clone size: -

CDR3 DNA: TGTGCCAGCAGCTTACTGACAAGCACGGAGACCCAGTACTTC
CDR3 protein: CASSLLTSTETQYF
V gene: TRBV7-8
D gene: -
J gene: TRBJ2-5
clone size: -

CDR3 DNA: TGTGCCAGCAGCTTCCGGGGACAGGGGGCGATCAATGAGCAGTTCTTC
CDR3 protein: CASSFRGQGAINEQFF
V gene: TRBV11-2
D gene: TRBD1
J gene: TRBJ2-1
clone size: -

CDR3 DNA: TGCAGCGTTGTGTTGTCAGGGAAACGGGATGGCTACACCTTC
CDR3 protein: CSVVLSGKRDGYTF
V gene: TRBV29-1
D gene: -
J gene: TRBJ1-2
clone size: -

CDR3 DNA: TGCGCCAGCAGCCAAGGCTCTAGCTTCACCGGGGAGCTGTTTTTT
CDR3 protein: CASSQGSSFTGELFF
V gene: TRBV4-3
D gene: -
J gene: TRBJ2-2
clone size: once

CDR3 DNA: TGTGCCAGCAGCCTCGGACTAGCGGGAGTTGGAGATACGCAGTATTTT
CDR3 protein: CASSLGLAGVGDTQYF
V gene: TRBV7-3
D gene: TRBD2
J gene: TRBJ2-3
clone size: -